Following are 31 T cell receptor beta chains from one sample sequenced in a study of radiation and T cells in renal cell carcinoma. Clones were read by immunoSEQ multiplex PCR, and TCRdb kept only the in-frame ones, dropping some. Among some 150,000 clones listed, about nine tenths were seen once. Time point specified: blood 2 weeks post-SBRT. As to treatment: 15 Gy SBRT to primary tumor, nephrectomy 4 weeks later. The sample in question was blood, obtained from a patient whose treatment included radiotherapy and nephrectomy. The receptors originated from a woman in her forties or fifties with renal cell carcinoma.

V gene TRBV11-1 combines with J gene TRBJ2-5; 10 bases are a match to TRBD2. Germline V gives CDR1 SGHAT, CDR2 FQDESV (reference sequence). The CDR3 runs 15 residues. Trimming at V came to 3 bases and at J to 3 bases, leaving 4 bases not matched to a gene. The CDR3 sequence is CASSFGLAEEETQYF. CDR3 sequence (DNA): TGTGCCAGCAGCTTCGGACTAGCGGAAGAAGAGACCCAGTACTTC.

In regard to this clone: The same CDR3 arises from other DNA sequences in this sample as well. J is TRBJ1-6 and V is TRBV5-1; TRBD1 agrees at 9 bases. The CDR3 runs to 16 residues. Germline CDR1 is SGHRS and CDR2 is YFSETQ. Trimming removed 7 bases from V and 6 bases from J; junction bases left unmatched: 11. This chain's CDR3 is CASQPGLGQGNSPLHF. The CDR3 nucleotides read TGCGCCAGCCAACCCGGACTGGGACAGGGTAATTCACCCCTCCACTTT.

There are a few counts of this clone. CDR3 residues: CASSRSRGQQETQYF. The DNA for the CDR3 is TGTGCCAGCAGCCGTTCTAGGGGGCAGCAGGAGACCCAGTACTTC. This chain connects TRBV7-2 to TRBJ2-5; 7 bases agree with TRBD1. Trimming removed 5 bases from V and 5 bases from J; junction bases left unmatched: 11. Germline V gene data show CDR1 as SGHTA and CDR2 as FQGNSA. This CDR3 contains 15 residues.

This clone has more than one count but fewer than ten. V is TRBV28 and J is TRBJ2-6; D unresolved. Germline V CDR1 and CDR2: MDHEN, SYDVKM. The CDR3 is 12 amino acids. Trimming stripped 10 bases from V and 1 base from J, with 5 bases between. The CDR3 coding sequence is TGTGCCACTTATTCTGGGGCCAACGTCCTGACTTTC. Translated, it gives CATYSGANVLTF.

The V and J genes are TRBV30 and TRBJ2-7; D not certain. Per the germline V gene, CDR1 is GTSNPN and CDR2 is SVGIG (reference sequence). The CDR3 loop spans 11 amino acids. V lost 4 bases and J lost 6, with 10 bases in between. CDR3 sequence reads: CAWNQGSEQYF. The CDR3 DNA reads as TGTGCCTGGAACCAAGGAAGCGAGCAGTACTTC.

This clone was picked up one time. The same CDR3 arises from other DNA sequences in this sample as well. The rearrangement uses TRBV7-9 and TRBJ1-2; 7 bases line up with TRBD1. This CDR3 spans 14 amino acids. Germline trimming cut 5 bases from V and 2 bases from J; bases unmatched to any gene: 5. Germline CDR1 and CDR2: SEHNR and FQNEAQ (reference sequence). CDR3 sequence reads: CASSPGQINYGYTF. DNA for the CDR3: TGTGCCAGCAGCCCGGGACAGATAAACTATGGCTACACCTTC.

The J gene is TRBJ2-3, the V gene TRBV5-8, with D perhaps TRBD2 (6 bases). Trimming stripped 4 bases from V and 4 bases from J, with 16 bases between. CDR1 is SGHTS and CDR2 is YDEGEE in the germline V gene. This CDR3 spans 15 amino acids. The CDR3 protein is CASSPRLVYADTQYF. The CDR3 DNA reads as TGTGCCAGCAGCCCCAGACTAGTTTATGCAGATACGCAGTATTTT.

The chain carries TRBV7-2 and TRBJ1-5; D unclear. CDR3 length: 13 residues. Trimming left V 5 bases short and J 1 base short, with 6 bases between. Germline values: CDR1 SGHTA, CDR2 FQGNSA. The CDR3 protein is CASSPGSNQPQHF. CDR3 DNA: TGTGCCAGCAGCCCGGGAAGCAATCAGCCCCAGCATTTT.

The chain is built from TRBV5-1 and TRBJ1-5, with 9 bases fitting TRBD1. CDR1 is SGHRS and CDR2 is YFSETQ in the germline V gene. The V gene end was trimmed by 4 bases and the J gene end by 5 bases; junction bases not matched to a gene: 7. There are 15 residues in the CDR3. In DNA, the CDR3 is TGCGCCAGCAGCATGACAGGGGGGTTGGATCAGCCCCAGCATTTT. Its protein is CASSMTGGLDQPQHF. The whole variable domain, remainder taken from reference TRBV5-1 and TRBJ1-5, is KAGVTQTPRYLIKTRGQQVTLSCSPISGHRSVSWYQQTPGQGLQFLFEYFSETQRNKGNFPGRFSGRQFSNSRSEMNVSTLELGDSALYLCASSMTGGLDQPQHFGDGTRLSIL.

The CDR3 region has the DNA TGTGCCAGCAGGACAGGGGCGACTGAAGCTTTCTTT. This translates into CASRTGATEAFF. The chain employs TRBV6-5 and TRBJ1-1; 8 nucleotides align to TRBD1. Trimming removed 6 bases from V and 5 bases from J; junction bases left unmatched: 2. The CDR3 is 12 amino acids. Germline values: CDR1 MNHEY, CDR2 SVGAGI.

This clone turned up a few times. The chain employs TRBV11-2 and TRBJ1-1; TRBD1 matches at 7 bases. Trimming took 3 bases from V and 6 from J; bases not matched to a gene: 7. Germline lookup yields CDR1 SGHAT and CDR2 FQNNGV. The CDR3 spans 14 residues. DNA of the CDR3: TGTGCCAGCAGCTTCCGACAGGGTAGCGCTGAAGCTTTCTTT. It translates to CASSFRQGSAEAFF.

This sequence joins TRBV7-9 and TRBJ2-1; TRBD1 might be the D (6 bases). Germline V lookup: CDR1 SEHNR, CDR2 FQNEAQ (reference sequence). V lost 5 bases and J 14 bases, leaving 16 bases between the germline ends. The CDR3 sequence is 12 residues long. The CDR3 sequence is CASSETGTSKFF. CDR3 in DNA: TGTGCCAGCAGCGAAACCGGGACATCGAAGTTCTTC.

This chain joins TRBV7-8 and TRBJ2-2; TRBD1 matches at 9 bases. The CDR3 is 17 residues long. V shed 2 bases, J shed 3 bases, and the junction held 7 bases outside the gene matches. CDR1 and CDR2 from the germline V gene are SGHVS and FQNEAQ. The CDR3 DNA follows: TGTGCCAGCAGCTTACCCACAGGGGGCCAATACACCGGGGAGCTGTTTTTT. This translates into CASSLPTGGQYTGELFF.

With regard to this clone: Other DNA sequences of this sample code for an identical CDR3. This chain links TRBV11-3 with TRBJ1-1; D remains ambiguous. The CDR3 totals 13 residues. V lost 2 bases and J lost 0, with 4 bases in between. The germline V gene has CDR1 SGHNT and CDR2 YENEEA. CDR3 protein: CASSLSMNTEAFF. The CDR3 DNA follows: TGTGCCAGCAGCTTAAGCATGAACACTGAAGCTTTCTTT.

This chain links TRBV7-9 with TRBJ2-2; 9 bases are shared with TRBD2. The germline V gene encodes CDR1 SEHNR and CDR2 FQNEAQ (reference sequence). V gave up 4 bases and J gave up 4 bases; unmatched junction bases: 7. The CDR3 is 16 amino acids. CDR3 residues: CASSSLGLASTGELFF. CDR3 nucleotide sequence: TGTGCCAGCAGCTCATTAGGACTAGCGAGCACCGGGGAGCTGTTTTTT.

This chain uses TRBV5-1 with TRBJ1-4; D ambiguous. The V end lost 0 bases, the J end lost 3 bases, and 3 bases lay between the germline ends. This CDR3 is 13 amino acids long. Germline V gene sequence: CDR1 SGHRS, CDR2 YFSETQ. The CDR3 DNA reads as TGCGCCAGCAGCTTGGTGGCTAATGAAAAACTGTTTTTT. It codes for CASSLVANEKLFF.

The CDR3 coding sequence is TGTGCCAGCAGTGAAGACAGGGGTGCCTATGGCTACACCTTC. This translates into CASSEDRGAYGYTF. V and J are TRBV25-1 and TRBJ1-2, with 8 bases matching TRBD1. Germline CDR1 MGHDK, CDR2 SYGVNS. V dropped 2 bases and J dropped 4; count of bases not matched to a gene: 3. The CDR3 length is 14 residues.

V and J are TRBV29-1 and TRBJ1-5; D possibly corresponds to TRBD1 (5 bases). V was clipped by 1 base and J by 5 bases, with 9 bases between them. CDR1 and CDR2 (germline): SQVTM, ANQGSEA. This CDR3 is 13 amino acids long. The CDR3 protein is CSVEAGRDQPQHF. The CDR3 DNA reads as TGCAGCGTTGAAGCAGGGCGCGATCAGCCCCAGCATTTT. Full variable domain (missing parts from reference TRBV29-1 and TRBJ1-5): SAVISQKPSRDICQRGTSLTIQCQVDSQVTMMFWYRQQPGQSLTLIATANQGSEATYESGFVIDKFPISRPNLTFSTLTVSNMSPEDSSIYLCSVEAGRDQPQHFGDGTRLSIL.

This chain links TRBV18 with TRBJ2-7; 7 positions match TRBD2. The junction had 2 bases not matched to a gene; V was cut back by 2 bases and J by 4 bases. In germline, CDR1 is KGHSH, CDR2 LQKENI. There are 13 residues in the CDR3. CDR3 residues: CASSPTGGYEQYF. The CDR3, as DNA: TGTGCCAGCTCACCAACGGGGGGATACGAGCAGTACTTC. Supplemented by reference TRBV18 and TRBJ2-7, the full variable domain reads NAGVMQNPRHLVRRRGQEARLRCSPMKGHSHVYWYRQLPEEGLKFMVYLQKENIIDESGMPKERFSAEFPKEGPSILRIQQVVRGDSAAYFCASSPTGGYEQYFGPGTRLTVT.

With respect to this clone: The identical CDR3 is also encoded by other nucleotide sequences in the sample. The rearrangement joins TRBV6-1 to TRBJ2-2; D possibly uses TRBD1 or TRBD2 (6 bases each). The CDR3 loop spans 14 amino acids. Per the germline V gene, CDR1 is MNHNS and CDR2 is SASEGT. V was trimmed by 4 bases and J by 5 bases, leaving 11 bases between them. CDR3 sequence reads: CASSVGGGTGELFF. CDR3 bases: TGTGCCAGCAGTGTCGGAGGGGGTACCGGGGAGCTGTTTTTT.

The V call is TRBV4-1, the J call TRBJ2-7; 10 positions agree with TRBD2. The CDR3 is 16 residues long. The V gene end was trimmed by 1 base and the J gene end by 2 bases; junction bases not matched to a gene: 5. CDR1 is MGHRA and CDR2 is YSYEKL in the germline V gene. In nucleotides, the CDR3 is TGCGCCAGCAGCCAAGCCGCTAGCGGGAGCCCCTACGAGCAGTACTTC. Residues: CASSQAASGSPYEQYF.

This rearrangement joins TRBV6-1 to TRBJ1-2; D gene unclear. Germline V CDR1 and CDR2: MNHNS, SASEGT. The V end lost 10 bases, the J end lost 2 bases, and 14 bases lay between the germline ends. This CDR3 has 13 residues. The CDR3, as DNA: TGTGCCACCAGGCTGGGTTGGAACTATGGCTACACCTTC. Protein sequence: CATRLGWNYGYTF.

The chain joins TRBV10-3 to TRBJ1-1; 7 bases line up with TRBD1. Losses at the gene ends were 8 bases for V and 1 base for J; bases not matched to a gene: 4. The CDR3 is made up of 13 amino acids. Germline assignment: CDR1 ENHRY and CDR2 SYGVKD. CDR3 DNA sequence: TGTGCCATCCGCAGGGGGGGGAACACTGAAGCTTTCTTT. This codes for CAIRRGGNTEAFF.

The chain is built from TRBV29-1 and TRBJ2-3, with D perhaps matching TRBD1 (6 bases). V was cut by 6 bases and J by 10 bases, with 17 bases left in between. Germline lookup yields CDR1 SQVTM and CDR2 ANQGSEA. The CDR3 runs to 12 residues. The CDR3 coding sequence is TGCAGCGTCAGGACGGCCGGGACACCGCAGTATTTT. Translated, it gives CSVRTAGTPQYF.

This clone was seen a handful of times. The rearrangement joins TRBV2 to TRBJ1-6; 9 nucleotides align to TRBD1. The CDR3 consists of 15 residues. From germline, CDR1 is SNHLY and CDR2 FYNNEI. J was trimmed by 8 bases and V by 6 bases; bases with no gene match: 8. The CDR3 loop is CASRGRTGVDSPLHF. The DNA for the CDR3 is TGTGCCAGCAGGGGGAGGACAGGGGTAGATTCACCCCTCCACTTT.

CDR3 amino acids: CASSPRKTGVETQYF. The CDR3, as DNA: TGTGCCAGCAGCCCTAGGAAGACAGGGGTGGAGACCCAGTACTTC. The rearrangement uses TRBV9 and TRBJ2-5; 8 bases match TRBD1. There are 15 residues in the CDR3. After removal of 4 bases from V and 5 bases from J, the junction contained 10 bases not matched to a gene. Per germline, CDR1 SGDLS and CDR2 YYNGEE. The variable domain in full, completed from reference TRBV9 and TRBJ2-5, reads DSGVTQTPKHLITATGQRVTLRCSPRSGDLSVYWYQQSLDQGLQFLIQYYNGEERAKGNILERFSAQQFPDLHSELNLSSLELGDSALYFCASSPRKTGVETQYFGPGTRLLVL.

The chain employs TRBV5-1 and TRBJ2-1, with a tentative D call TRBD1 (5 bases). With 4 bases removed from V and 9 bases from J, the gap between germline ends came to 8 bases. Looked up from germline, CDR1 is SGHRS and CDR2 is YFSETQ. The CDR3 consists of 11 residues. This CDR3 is CASSQTVEQFF. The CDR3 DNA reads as TGCGCCAGCAGCCAGACAGTTGAGCAGTTCTTC.

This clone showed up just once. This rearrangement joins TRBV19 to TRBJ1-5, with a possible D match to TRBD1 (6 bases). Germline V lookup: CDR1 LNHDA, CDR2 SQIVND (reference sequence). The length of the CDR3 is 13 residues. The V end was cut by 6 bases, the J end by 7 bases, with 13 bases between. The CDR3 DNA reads TGTGCCAGTAGACCAGACAGGTCCCAGCCCCAGCATTTT. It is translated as CASRPDRSQPQHF.

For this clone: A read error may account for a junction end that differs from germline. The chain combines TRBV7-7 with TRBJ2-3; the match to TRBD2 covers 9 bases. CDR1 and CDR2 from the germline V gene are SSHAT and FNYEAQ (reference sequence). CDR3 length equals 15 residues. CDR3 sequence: CASSLASGDADTQYF. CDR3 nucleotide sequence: TGTGCTAGCAGCTTAGCTAGCGGGGATGCAGATACGCAGTATTTT. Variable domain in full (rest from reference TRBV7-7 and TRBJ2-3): GAGVSQSPRYKVTKRGQDVTLRCDPISSHATLYWYQQALGQGPEFLTYFNYEAQPDKSGLPSDRFSAERPEGSISTLTIQRTEQRDSAMYRCASSLASGDADTQYFGPGTRLTVL.

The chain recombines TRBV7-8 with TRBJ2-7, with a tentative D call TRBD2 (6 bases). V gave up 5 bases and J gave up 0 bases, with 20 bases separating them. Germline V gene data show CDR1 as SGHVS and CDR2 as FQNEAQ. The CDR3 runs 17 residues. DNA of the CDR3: TGTGCCAGCAGCCTATTAGGGAGGACGAGGAGCTCCTACGAGCAGTACTTC. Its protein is CASSLLGRTRSSYEQYF.

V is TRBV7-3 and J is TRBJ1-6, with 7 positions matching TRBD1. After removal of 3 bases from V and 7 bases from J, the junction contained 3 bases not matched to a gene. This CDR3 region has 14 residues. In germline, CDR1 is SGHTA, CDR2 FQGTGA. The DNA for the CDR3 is TGTGCCAGCAGCTTCACGGGACAGAATTCACCCCTCCACTTT. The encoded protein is CASSFTGQNSPLHF.